Listed below are T cell receptor beta chains from one sample, sequenced in a study of T cell responses to AZD1222 COVID-19 vaccine. Some clones are missing from TCRdb's copy, which holds only in-frame ones; the method was immunoSEQ multiplex PCR. The sample records about 160,000 clones, about 91% being singletons. The input for sequencing was peripheral blood, taken 28 days after the second AZD1222 dose. These receptors were obtained from an adult who received the AZD1222 COVID-19 vaccine. The CDR3 runs from the conserved cysteine through the conserved F or W. The order of the fields is CDR3 DNA, CDR3 protein, J gene, V gene, CDR3 length, clone size, D gene. The D gene is left open where the match is weak. Only part of the rows carry a size: once, few, many, or a class if the clone is expanded.

TGTGCCAGCAGCTCCTGGGACAGGGGTAATGAGCAGTTCTTC | CASSSWDRGNEQFF | TRBJ2-1 | TRBV6-5 | 14 | NA | TRBD1
TGCGCCAGCAGCGAAACGACAGGGGGCCCTGAAGCTTTCTTT | CASSETTGGPEAFF | TRBJ1-1 | TRBV5-1 | 14 | once | TRBD1
TGTGCCAGCAGCGACGGGACTAGCGGGGGTAGCTCCTACGAGCAGTACTTC | CASSDGTSGGSSYEQYF | TRBJ2-7 | TRBV7-9 | 17 | NA | TRBD2
TGTGCCATCAGCCCACAGGGGAGAGGGACAGATACGCAGTATTTT | CAISPQGRGTDTQYF | TRBJ2-3 | TRBV10-3 | 15 | NA | TRBD1
TGTGCCAGTAGTCCTCGACAGCATAATTCACCCCTCCACTTT | CASSPRQHNSPLHF | TRBJ1-6 | TRBV19 | 14 | NA | NA
TGTGCCAGCAGCCCCTCCGAAACCAACTATGGCTACACCTTC | CASSPSETNYGYTF | TRBJ1-2 | TRBV7-8 | 14 | NA | NA
TGTGCCAGCAGCCAATGGGGGGCAGGGAGCTCCTACAATGAGCAGTTCTTC | CASSQWGAGSSYNEQFF | TRBJ2-1 | TRBV3-1/TRBV3-2 | 17 | NA | NA
TGTGCCAGTAGTATCTTTCCGCCGGGGGAACTCCACTTT | CASSIFPPGELHF | TRBJ1-6 | TRBV19 | 13 | NA | NA
TGTGCCAGCAGCAGAAGAACAGGGACTAATGAAAAACTGTTTTTT | CASSRRTGTNEKLFF | TRBJ1-4 | TRBV9 | 15 | NA | NA
TGTGCCAGCAGCAACCTGGGACTAGCGGGTCCTGAGCAGTACTTC | CASSNLGLAGPEQYF | TRBJ2-7 | TRBV7-2 | 15 | NA | TRBD2
TGTGCCAGCAGAACCGGGGATCCCTACGAGCAGTACTTC | CASRTGDPYEQYF | TRBJ2-7 | TRBV28 | 13 | few | NA
TGCGCCAGCAGTTTTGCCCCTGGCACTGCCTCCTACGAGCAGTACTTC | CASSFAPGTASYEQYF | TRBJ2-7 | TRBV5-1 | 16 | NA | NA
TGTGCCAGCTCACCAACATCCATCCTAGCGGGGGATCAAGAGACCCAGTACTTC | CASSPTSILAGDQETQYF | TRBJ2-5 | TRBV18 | 18 | NA | TRBD2
TGTGCCAGCACACCCTTGGGATATGGCTACACCTTC | CASTPLGYGYTF | TRBJ1-2 | TRBV6-5 | 12 | NA | NA
TGTGCCAGCTCACCAGACGGTTTGAACACTGAAGCTTTCTTT | CASSPDGLNTEAFF | TRBJ1-1 | TRBV18 | 14 | NA | NA
TGTGCCAGTAGTAGTATAGCGGGGGACCAAGAGACCCAGTACTTC | CASSSIAGDQETQYF | TRBJ2-5 | TRBV19 | 15 | many | TRBD2
TGTGCCAGCAGCTTTTGGGCAGAGTATACAGATACGCAGTATTTT | CASSFWAEYTDTQYF | TRBJ2-3 | TRBV5-6 | 15 | NA | NA
TGTGCCATAGGGGACACGAGCTATGGCTACACCTTC | CAIGDTSYGYTF | TRBJ1-2 | TRBV7-9 | 12 | NA | NA
TGTGCCAGCAGCATTTGGGGGGGGTTGAATGAGCAGTTCTTC | CASSIWGGLNEQFF | TRBJ2-1 | TRBV7-2 | 14 | NA | TRBD2
TGTGCCAGCAGTGAAAATGGGGGGAGAAACACCGGGGAGCTGTTTTTT | CASSENGGRNTGELFF | TRBJ2-2 | TRBV2 | 16 | NA | NA
TGTGCCAGTAGTATATGGGCAGGGGGTACCTACGAGCAGTACTTC | CASSIWAGGTYEQYF | TRBJ2-7 | TRBV19 | 15 | NA | TRBD1
TGTGCCAGCAGGGAAGAGTGGGGGGAAGCTTTCTTT | CASREEWGEAFF | TRBJ1-1 | TRBV6-1 | 12 | NA | NA
TGTGCCAGCAGCCGGGGGAGTGGGAACACTGAAGCTTTCTTT | CASSRGSGNTEAFF | TRBJ1-1 | TRBV4-2 | 14 | NA | NA
TGTGCCTGGAGTTGGGGCTCCTCGGGTGGCTACACCTTC | CAWSWGSSGGYTF | TRBJ1-2 | TRBV30 | 13 | NA | NA
TGTGCCAGCAGCTTTTGGTCCAGGGGCACCGAAGCTTTCTTT | CASSFWSRGTEAFF | TRBJ1-1 | TRBV11-1 | 14 | few | NA
TGTGCCAGCAGCTGGGACCCCGCAGCTGAGCAGTTCTTC | CASSWDPAAEQFF | TRBJ2-1 | TRBV9 | 13 | NA | NA
TGTGCCAGCAGCTTTACAGGCCCGGGGACAAAAGGCAATCAGCCCCAGCATTTT | CASSFTGPGTKGNQPQHF | TRBJ1-5 | TRBV5-5 | 18 | NA | NA
TGTGCCAGCAGCCAAGATTGGACCTATGGCTACACCTTC | CASSQDWTYGYTF | TRBJ1-2 | TRBV3-1/TRBV3-2 | 13 | NA | NA
TGTGCCAGCAGCCAACGGACAGGGGGTTTCGAGCAGTACTTC | CASSQRTGGFEQYF | TRBJ2-7 | TRBV5-6 | 14 | few | TRBD1
TGTGCCAGCAGCTTAGCGGGGGGGCACCAAGAGACCCAGTACTTC | CASSLAGGHQETQYF | TRBJ2-5 | TRBV7-6 | 15 | once | NA
TGTGCCAGCAGCGTAGCTATTGGTCCGGTTTACGAGCAGTACTTC | CASSVAIGPVYEQYF | TRBJ2-7 | TRBV9 | 15 | NA | NA
TGTGCCAGCAGTGAAGGGACGGGCACTGAAGCTTTCTTT | CASSEGTGTEAFF | TRBJ1-1 | TRBV2 | 13 | few | NA
TGTGCCAGTAGTATACAGGGAAGTGGCAATCAGCCCCAGCATTTT | CASSIQGSGNQPQHF | TRBJ1-5 | TRBV19 | 15 | NA | NA
TGTGCCAGCGCTACAGGGAATAATTCACCCCTCCACTTT | CASATGNNSPLHF | TRBJ1-6 | TRBV6-5 | 13 | NA | NA
TGTGCCAGCAGCCTCACCCAGGGGGGTACAGATACGCAGTATTTT | CASSLTQGGTDTQYF | TRBJ2-3 | TRBV5-6 | 15 | NA | NA
TGTGCCAGCAACCGGGACGGATACTATGGCTACACCTTC | CASNRDGYYGYTF | TRBJ1-2 | TRBV12-3/TRBV12-4 | 13 | NA | NA
TGTGCCAGCAATGTCGACAGCTCTGGAAACACCATATATTTT | CASNVDSSGNTIYF | TRBJ1-3 | TRBV2 | 14 | NA | NA
TGTGCCAGCAGCTTAAGGGGGGCACGGGACTATGGCTACACCTTC | CASSLRGARDYGYTF | TRBJ1-2 | TRBV13 | 15 | NA | NA
TGTGCCAGCAGCTTGGGACAGGGGAACAATCAGCCCCAGCATTTT | CASSLGQGNNQPQHF | TRBJ1-5 | TRBV5-6 | 15 | NA | TRBD1
TGTGCCAGCAGCTTGGACAGGGGGCAGGATGGCTACACCTTC | CASSLDRGQDGYTF | TRBJ1-2 | TRBV7-6 | 14 | NA | TRBD1
TGTGCCAGCAACCCCCCCGGACAGGGCAATCAGCCCCAGCATTTT | CASNPPGQGNQPQHF | TRBJ1-5 | TRBV6-5 | 15 | NA | TRBD1
TGTGCTAGTGGTCAGACAGGGGGAGGGAGCGAGCAGTACTTC | CASGQTGGGSEQYF | TRBJ2-7 | TRBV12-5 | 14 | NA | TRBD1
TGTGCCAGCGGGGCCGACGATACGCAGTATTTT | CASGADDTQYF | TRBJ2-3 | TRBV2 | 11 | NA | NA
TGCGCCAGCAGCCAAGAGCGGGGATATAACTATGGCTACACCTTC | CASSQERGYNYGYTF | TRBJ1-2 | TRBV4-1 | 15 | NA | NA
TGTGCCAGCGAGAACTACGGGACAGGGGACACCGGGGAGCTGTTTTTT | CASENYGTGDTGELFF | TRBJ2-2 | TRBV7-9 | 16 | NA | TRBD1
TGTGCCAGCAGCTTAGAACTAGCGGGGCCCCAAGAGACCCAGTACTTC | CASSLELAGPQETQYF | TRBJ2-5 | TRBV7-7 | 16 | NA | TRBD2
TGTGCCAGCAGCCCTAGGGACAGGCTCTACGAGCAGTACTTC | CASSPRDRLYEQYF | TRBJ2-7 | TRBV27 | 14 | NA | TRBD1
TGTGCCGAGCTTAGTACCTTCGTGTCCGGGGAGCTGTTTTTT | CAELSTFVSGELFF | TRBJ2-2 | TRBV7-9 | 14 | NA | NA
TGTGCCAGCAGTTTATTTGGGTCCTCAGGGCGAGAGCAGTACTTC | CASSLFGSSGREQYF | TRBJ2-7 | TRBV27 | 15 | NA | NA
TGTGCCAGCAGCGTCGGGACAAGTACCTCCGGGGAGCAGTACTTC | CASSVGTSTSGEQYF | TRBJ2-7 | TRBV5-4 | 15 | NA | NA
TGTGCCAGTAGTTCCCCGACTGGCGTTTGGAGGCTACGTGGCTACACCTTC | CASSSPTGVWRLRGYTF | TRBJ1-2 | TRBV19 | 17 | NA | NA
TGTGCCAGCAGCCCCTTCAGGAACTCCTACGAGCAGTACTTC | CASSPFRNSYEQYF | TRBJ2-7 | TRBV14 | 14 | few | NA
TGTGCCAGCAGTGAAGGACAGTTAGCAAACTATGGCTACACCTTC | CASSEGQLANYGYTF | TRBJ1-2 | TRBV2 | 15 | NA | NA
TGTGCCAGCAGTGAACAGTTTTTCTACTCCTACGAGCAGTACTTC | CASSEQFFYSYEQYF | TRBJ2-7 | TRBV6-1 | 15 | NA | NA
TGCGCCAGCAGCTTGAGGGACGGAAACTATGGCTACACCTTC | CASSLRDGNYGYTF | TRBJ1-2 | TRBV5-1 | 14 | NA | NA
TGCGCCAGCAGAGGACACCTGAAGAACACTGAAGCTTTCTTT | CASRGHLKNTEAFF | TRBJ1-1 | TRBV4-1 | 14 | once | NA
TGTGCCAGCAGCAAGGGCACAGGGCAGAACAATGAGCAGTTCTTC | CASSKGTGQNNEQFF | TRBJ2-1 | TRBV21-1 | 15 | NA | NA
TGTGCCAGCAGCCCTCGATGGGCGCAGAACACTGAAGCTTTCTTT | CASSPRWAQNTEAFF | TRBJ1-1 | TRBV27 | 15 | NA | NA